The 28 T cell receptor beta chains in this list originate from one sample, sequenced in a study of cytomegalovirus exposure and HLA in healthy donors (TCRdb year 2017). Receptor amplification or capture employed the immunoSEQ multiplex PCR assay. For the multiplex PCR, a mixture combining 60 forward primers for TCR Vbeta segments and 13 reverse primers for TCR Jbeta segments was used. The table comes from immuneACCESS by way of TCRdb, which keeps in-frame sequences with V and J called. Part of the clones is missing from these tables; in studies checked, under half for an unresolved V gene and the rest for unknown reasons. The sample table contains approximately 100,000 clones; only one count was recorded for about 80% of them. Of the sample, 2% to 2.5% is held by the ten largest clones. The sequenced material came from PBMCs. The receptor source for this set is a human donor in good health.

This clone has a handful of counts. The genes are TRBV5-6 and TRBJ2-1; 9 bases agree with TRBD2. This CDR3 region has 12 residues. Germline V lookup: CDR1 SGHDT, CDR2 YYEEEE. Unmatched junction bases numbered 6, after V lost 1 base and J lost 16 bases. This CDR3 is CASSLSRTSEFF. CDR3 nucleotides: TGTGCCAGCAGCTTGTCCCGGACTAGCGAATTCTTC.

This chain links TRBV10-3 with TRBJ2-7, with D possibly matching TRBD1 (5 bases). V was cut by 2 bases and J by 0 bases, with 14 bases left in between. The CDR3 contains 16 residues. Germline V gene lookup returns CDR1 ENHRY and CDR2 SYGVKD. The CDR3 nucleotides read TGTGCCATCAGTGAGCCAGACAGTTCCAGCTCCTACGAGCAGTACTTC. Protein: CAISEPDSSSSYEQYF.

This chain links TRBV7-2 with TRBJ2-3; D remains unclear. Germline V lookup: CDR1 SGHTA, CDR2 FQGNSA. With 5 bases removed from V and 4 bases from J, the gap between germline ends came to 19 bases. The CDR3 totals 16 residues. CDR3 in amino acids: CASSQTPRHIPDTQYF. In nucleotides, the CDR3 is TGTGCCAGCAGCCAAACCCCCCGACATATTCCAGATACGCAGTATTTT.

This chain uses TRBV30 with TRBJ2-7, with D maybe TRBD2 (6 bases). Deletions cut 7 bases from V and 5 bases from J, with 24 bases between. This CDR3 has 15 amino acids. The germline gives CDR1 GTSNPN, CDR2 SVGIG (reference sequence). As DNA, the CDR3 is TGTGCCTTCAACCGAGCGTGGGGAGGATGGGACGAGCAGTACTTC. Translated: CAFNRAWGGWDEQYF.

The V call is TRBV10-2, the J call TRBJ1-3, with a weak D call TRBD1 (6 bases). Trimming stripped 6 bases from V and 0 bases from J, with 12 bases between. CDR3 length: 15 amino acids. From germline, CDR1 is WSHSY and CDR2 SAAADI. Here the CDR3 reads CASRIGGVSGNTIYF. DNA of the CDR3: TGCGCCAGCAGAATTGGGGGCGTCTCTGGAAACACCATATATTTT.

This chain joins TRBV2 and TRBJ2-2; weak D call: TRBD2 (5 bases). The germline V gene has CDR1 SNHLY and CDR2 FYNNEI. Trimming removed 5 bases from V and 5 bases from J, with 9 bases in between. This CDR3 region has 13 residues. The CDR3 sequence is CASSLGVTGELFF. The CDR3 region has the DNA TGTGCCAGCAGTCTCGGGGTAACCGGGGAGCTGTTTTTT.

The chain employs TRBV5-1 and TRBJ2-6, with 12 bases aligning to TRBD1. This CDR3 has 18 residues. In germline, CDR1 is SGHRS, CDR2 YFSETQ. V shed 0 bases and J 3 bases; nucleotides not matched to a gene: 4. The CDR3 DNA reads TGCGCCAGCAGCTTGGCGGGACAGGGGGCCAGTGGGGCCAACGTCCTGACTTTC. As protein: CASSLAGQGASGANVLTF.

This chain's CDR3 is CSVSVDRGSYGYTF. CDR3 coding DNA: TGCAGCGTCTCCGTGGACAGGGGTTCCTATGGCTACACCTTC. The chain employs TRBV29-1 and TRBJ1-2; TRBD1 agrees at 9 bases. The germline V gene has CDR1 SQVTM and CDR2 ANQGSEA. V shed 6 bases and J 4 bases; nucleotides not matched to a gene: 9. The CDR3 length is 14 residues.

This chain uses TRBV29-1 with TRBJ1-1, with TRBD1 matching 7 bases. The CDR3 has 13 amino acids. Germline lookup yields CDR1 SQVTM and CDR2 ANQGSEA. The junction had 7 bases not matched to a gene; V was cut back by 7 bases and J by 2 bases. The CDR3 DNA reads TGCAGCGGCCGCAGGGACAGAAACACTGAAGCTTTCTTT. Residues: CSGRRDRNTEAFF.

This sequence joins TRBV14 and TRBJ2-2, with 12 bases identical to TRBD2. The germline gives CDR1 SGHDN, CDR2 FVKESK. The V gene end was trimmed by 10 bases and the J gene end by 2 bases; junction bases not matched to a gene: 8. This CDR3 region has 16 residues. CDR3 residues: CATSTSGGRNTGELFF. The CDR3 DNA sequence: TGTGCCACCTCAACTAGCGGGGGGAGAAACACCGGGGAGCTGTTTTTT.

The chain uses TRBV6-1 and TRBJ1-2; no clear D gene. In germline, CDR1 is MNHNS, CDR2 SASEGT. This CDR3 comprises 15 residues. V gave up 1 base and J gave up 4 bases, with 13 bases separating them. The CDR3 here is CASSEGALRSYGYTF. The CDR3 DNA reads as TGTGCCAGCAGTGAAGGGGCCCTACGGTCCTATGGCTACACCTTC.

The genes are TRBV30 and TRBJ2-7; 8 nucleotides align to TRBD1. The germline V gene has CDR1 GTSNPN and CDR2 SVGIG (reference sequence). This CDR3 region has 15 residues. The V gene end was trimmed by 3 bases and the J gene end by 0 bases; junction bases not matched to a gene: 7. CDR3 nucleotides: TGTGCCTGGAGCCCACGGACAGGGAGCTCCTACGAGCAGTACTTC. Translating it yields CAWSPRTGSSYEQYF.

The genes are TRBV18 and TRBJ1-2; TRBD1 is a possible D gene (5 bases). CDR3 size: 13 residues. V dropped 3 bases and J dropped 4 bases, with 9 bases sitting between them. The germline gives CDR1 KGHSH, CDR2 LQKENI. The CDR3 sequence: CASSPGQSYGYTF. CDR3 nucleotide sequence: TGTGCCAGCTCACCTGGACAATCCTATGGCTACACCTTC.

To note about this clone: Other DNA sequences within the sample encode an identical CDR3. This chain connects TRBV2 to TRBJ1-2, with D unclear. CDR1 and CDR2 (germline): SNHLY, FYNNEI. CDR3 size: 15 residues. V shed 3 bases and J shed 0 bases, with 11 bases lying between them. The CDR3 DNA is TGTGCCAGCAGTGAGGGAAGCGGTCCTAACTATGGCTACACCTTC. The encoded protein is CASSEGSGPNYGYTF.

The chain has TRBV7-2 and TRBJ2-5, with D possibly TRBD2 on 7 matching bases. V lost 4 bases, J lost 5 bases, and 14 bases lay in between. The CDR3 totals 14 residues. Germline loops: CDR1 SGHTA, CDR2 FQGNSA. Written as DNA, the CDR3 is TGTGCCAGCAGCTGGGGGGGTAGGGGGGAGACCCAGTACTTC. Encoded protein: CASSWGGRGETQYF.

The V gene is TRBV11-3, the J gene TRBJ2-2, with D tentatively TRBD1 (6 bases). The germline gives CDR1 SGHNT, CDR2 YENEEA. The CDR3 has 14 residues. V was cut by 3 bases and J by 1 base, with 6 bases left in between. CDR3 amino acids: CASSLTGNTGELFF. The CDR3 nucleotides read TGTGCCAGCAGCTTGACAGGGAACACCGGGGAGCTGTTTTTT.

V is TRBV29-1 and J is TRBJ2-3; D is undetermined. The germline V gene has CDR1 SQVTM and CDR2 ANQGSEA. V lost 3 bases, J lost 3 bases, and 10 bases lay in between. The CDR3 runs to 13 residues. This CDR3 is CSVDNSVTDTQYF. CDR3 DNA sequence: TGCAGCGTTGATAACTCCGTGACAGATACGCAGTATTTT.

The chain recombines TRBV11-3 with TRBJ2-6; a weak D match, TRBD2 (5 bases). The CDR3 spans 15 residues. V was cut by 5 bases and J by 1 base, with 9 bases left in between. Germline CDR1 reads SGHNT; CDR2 reads YENEEA. The DNA for the CDR3 is TGTGCCAGCAGCCCGGGATTATCTGGGGCCAACGTCCTGACTTTC. Translated, it gives CASSPGLSGANVLTF.

This clone appeared a few times. The chain recombines TRBV2 with TRBJ1-1, with D unresolved. CDR3 length equals 19 residues. Trimming left V 0 bases short and J 1 base short, with 21 bases between. Germline loops: CDR1 SNHLY, CDR2 FYNNEI. The CDR3 spells CASSEALRRAEVSNTEAFF. The CDR3 region has the DNA TGTGCCAGCAGTGAAGCGCTTCGGAGGGCGGAAGTGTCGAACACTGAAGCTTTCTTT. Together with reference TRBV2 and TRBJ1-1, the CDR3 gives the full variable domain: EPEVTQTPSHQVTQMGQEVILRCVPISNHLYFYWYRQILGQKVEFLVSFYNNEISEKSEIFDDQFSVERPDGSNFTLKIRSTKLEDSAMYFCASSEALRRAEVSNTEAFFGQGTRLTVV.

The CDR3 loop is CASGGRALQETQYF. The CDR3, as DNA: TGTGCCAGCGGAGGTAGGGCGTTACAAGAGACCCAGTACTTC. This sequence joins TRBV2 and TRBJ2-5; possibly TRBD2 for D (5 bases). V lost 8 bases and J lost 2, with 15 bases in between. The CDR3 spans 14 residues. CDR1 and CDR2 (germline): SNHLY, FYNNEI.

This sequence joins TRBV5-6 and TRBJ2-2, with 8 bases identical to TRBD1. The V gene end was trimmed by 2 bases and the J gene end by 1 base; junction bases not matched to a gene: 4. Germline CDR1 is SGHDT and CDR2 is YYEEEE. The CDR3 length is 16 residues. The CDR3 protein is CASSFLTGGNTGELFF. CDR3 nucleotide sequence: TGTGCCAGCAGCTTTTTAACAGGGGGGAACACCGGGGAGCTGTTTTTT.

The J gene is TRBJ2-7, the V gene TRBV7-2; TRBD2 agrees at 12 bases. CDR1 and CDR2 (germline): SGHTA, FQGNSA. V trimming: 5 bases; J trimming: 0 bases; junction bases outside the gene matches: 2. CDR3 length equals 15 residues. In DNA, the CDR3 is TGTGCCAGCAGCCCGACTAGCGGGAGCTCCTACGAGCAGTACTTC. Translation: CASSPTSGSSYEQYF.

The V call is TRBV10-3, the J call TRBJ2-1; a possible D gene is TRBD2 (6 bases). This CDR3 has 18 amino acids. Trimming shortened V by 2 bases and J by 3 bases, and 20 bases separated the two germline ends. Germline V gene lookup returns CDR1 ENHRY and CDR2 SYGVKD. The CDR3 nucleotides are TGTGCCATCAGTGAGGGCAGACTAGGACAACATGGCTACAATGAGCAGTTCTTC. Protein sequence: CAISEGRLGQHGYNEQFF.

This sequence joins TRBV7-9 and TRBJ1-6, with 10 bases matching TRBD1. The length of the CDR3 is 14 residues. CDR1 and CDR2 (germline): SEHNR, FQNEAQ (reference sequence). The V gene end was trimmed by 5 bases and the J gene end by 10 bases; junction bases not matched to a gene: 5. CDR3 DNA: TGTGCCAGCAGCCGACAGGGGGCTTGGTCACCCCTCCACTTT. This translates into CASSRQGAWSPLHF.

V usage is TRBV4-3 and J usage is TRBJ2-3; no reliable D call. Germline V CDR1 and CDR2: LGHNA, YSLEER. This CDR3 spans 14 amino acids. V was clipped by 0 bases and J by 1 base, with 5 bases between them. The CDR3, as DNA: TGCGCCAGCAGCCAAGAGGCTGGCACAGATACGCAGTATTTT. This gives the protein CASSQEAGTDTQYF.

This chain uses TRBV6-5 with TRBJ2-5, with 12 positions matching TRBD2. Germline V lookup: CDR1 MNHEY, CDR2 SVGAGI. J gave up 11 bases and V 7 bases, and 11 bases lay outside the gene matches. The CDR3 sequence is 14 residues long. The CDR3 reads CASTRLAGAEEQYF. In DNA, the CDR3 is TGTGCCAGCACCAGACTAGCGGGAGCGGAAGAGCAGTACTTC.

This chain uses TRBV7-9 with TRBJ2-7, with 8 bases lining up with TRBD1. The germline V gene encodes CDR1 SEHNR and CDR2 FQNEAQ (reference sequence). The CDR3 length is 12 residues. Germline trimming cut 3 bases from V and 11 bases from J; bases unmatched to any gene: 6. Here the CDR3 DNA reads TGTGCCAGCAGCTTCGACAGGGGCCACAAGTACTTC. Translation: CASSFDRGHKYF.

The CDR3 loop reads CSVRRDVLYEQYF. The CDR3 DNA reads as TGCAGCGTTAGGAGGGACGTACTCTACGAGCAGTACTTC. The genes are TRBV29-1 and TRBJ2-7; D is possibly TRBD2 (6 bases). The CDR3 runs 13 residues. Germline V lookup: CDR1 SQVTM, CDR2 ANQGSEA. V lost 5 bases to trimming and J lost 3 bases, with 14 bases between them.